The sequence of this TCR beta chain was determined in a study of technical replicates of blood from a few donors. The CDR3 is 14 residues long. The germline V gene encodes CDR1 SQVTM and CDR2 ANQGSEA. Trimming took 6 bases from V and 0 from J, leaving 12 bases between them. In its sample, this clone was seen once. The assay was immunoSEQ multiplex PCR, and TCRdb's table has in-frame clones only and misses some. In the table there are roughly 70,000 clones, roughly 97% of which are singletons. This chain joins TRBV29-1 and TRBJ1-3; D may be TRBD1 (5 bases). Source material: T cells isolated from PBMCs. The sequence was collected from a human donor in good health. CDR3 sequence (DNA): TGCAGCGTAAGACAGCGAGCCTCTGGAAACACCATATATTTT. Translation: CSVRQRASGNTIYF.